A single sample is the source of the 21 T cell receptor beta chains below, sequenced in a study of blood T cell repertoires in COVID-19. Data came from immunoSEQ multiplex PCR; TCRdb stores just in-frame clones and leaves some out. The sample lists approximately 190,000 clones, 75% to 90% occurring once. Sequenced: peripheral blood. The receptors here all came from a man aged 60 to 69 with acute or convalescent COVID-19.

The chain links TRBV2 to TRBJ2-1, with a possible D match to TRBD2 (6 bases). CDR1 is SNHLY, CDR2 FYNNEI, per germline. V was trimmed by 3 bases and J by 2 bases, leaving 14 bases between them. The CDR3 has 16 amino acids. The DNA for the CDR3 is TGTGCCAGCAGTGACGTCGGGGGAGGCGCCTACAATGAGCAGTTCTTC. This gives the protein CASSDVGGGAYNEQFF.

The chain employs TRBV19 and TRBJ2-5; TRBD1 agrees at 8 bases. The CDR3 consists of 14 residues. V gave up 9 bases and J gave up 5 bases; unmatched junction bases: 11. Germline V gene lookup returns CDR1 LNHDA and CDR2 SQIVND (reference sequence). CDR3 bases: TGTGCCAGCGATAAGGACAGGGTACGTGAGACCCAGTACTTC. Its protein product is CASDKDRVRETQYF.

The rearrangement uses TRBV3-1 (or the pseudogene TRBV3-2) and TRBJ1-4; TRBD1 aligns across 8 bases. V trimming: 2 bases; J trimming: 4 bases; junction bases outside the gene matches: 3. The CDR3 sequence is 15 residues long. Per germline, CDR1 LGHDT and CDR2 YNNKEL (reference sequence). The CDR3 protein is CASSQLDRDNEKLFF. The DNA of the CDR3 is TGTGCCAGCAGCCAATTGGACAGGGATAATGAAAAACTGTTTTTT.

This clone was recorded only once. The chain uses TRBV4-2 and TRBJ1-2; 7 nucleotides align to TRBD1. V lost 0 bases to trimming and J lost 4 bases; unmatched junction nucleotides: 5. CDR3 length: 15 residues. Germline lookup yields CDR1 LGHNA and CDR2 YNFKEQ. DNA for the CDR3: TGTGCCAGCAGCCAAGAACGGTCAGGGGGCTATGGCTACACCTTC. Amino acid sequence: CASSQERSGGYGYTF.

V and J are TRBV12-3 or TRBV12-4 and TRBJ2-1; D uncertain. V gave up 7 bases and J gave up 4 bases, with 8 bases separating them. The CDR3 covers 12 residues. CDR3 sequence reads: CASTEAYNEQFF. CDR3 DNA: TGTGCCAGCACAGAGGCGTACAATGAGCAGTTCTTC.

J is TRBJ1-1 and V is TRBV3-1 (or the pseudogene TRBV3-2); 8 nucleotides align to TRBD1. J gave up 13 bases and V 4 bases, and 8 bases lay outside the gene matches. Germline V CDR1 and CDR2: LGHDT, YNNKEL (reference sequence). CDR3 length: 12 amino acids. CDR3 DNA: TGTGCCAGCAGCCGCGGACAGGGTAGGGGTTTCTTT. It is translated as CASSRGQGRGFF.

V and J are TRBV24-1 and TRBJ2-2; D possibly corresponds to TRBD1 (6 bases). The V gene lost 4 bases and the J gene lost 6 bases, with 20 bases spanning the gap. The CDR3 totals 17 residues. Germline CDR1 and CDR2: KGHDR and SFDVKD. The CDR3 spells CATSEPTGSPSAGELFF. CDR3 in DNA: TGTGCCACCAGTGAGCCGACAGGTTCCCCTTCAGCCGGGGAGCTGTTTTTT.

V usage is TRBV28 and J usage is TRBJ1-2; D ambiguous. Germline-derived CDR1 and CDR2 are MDHEN and SYDVKM. Trimming left V 6 bases short and J 6 bases short, with 5 bases between. The CDR3 loop spans 10 amino acids. The CDR3 here is CASSANGYTF. DNA of the CDR3: TGTGCCAGCAGCGCTAATGGCTACACCTTC.

This rearrangement joins TRBV19 to TRBJ2-7, with TRBD1 matching 10 bases. Germline V lookup: CDR1 LNHDA, CDR2 SQIVND (reference sequence). The CDR3 runs 17 residues. The ends lost 9 bases at V and 2 bases at J; junction bases unmatched: 16. The CDR3 DNA reads as TGTGCCAGCAGAACAGCCGGGACAGGGGTCGGAGCCTACGAGCAGTACTTC. Amino acid sequence: CASRTAGTGVGAYEQYF.

This CDR3 reads CASSSTRLGKNTEAFF. The CDR3 region has the DNA TGTGCCAGCAGTTCCACTCGGCTCGGGAAAAACACTGAAGCTTTCTTT. This chain connects TRBV28 to TRBJ1-1; D unclear. Germline V lookup: CDR1 MDHEN, CDR2 SYDVKM. The CDR3 loop spans 16 amino acids. V shed 4 bases and J shed 2 bases, with 17 bases lying between them.

The chain links TRBV5-4 to TRBJ1-2; D gene unclear. The germline CDR1 and CDR2 sequences are SGHNT and YYREEE (reference sequence). This CDR3 has 13 residues. V was cut by 3 bases and J by 2 bases, with 8 bases left in between. The CDR3 DNA reads TGTGCCAGCAGCTCCCGGGAAAACTATGGCTACACCTTC. Encoded protein: CASSSRENYGYTF. The whole variable domain, remainder taken from reference TRBV5-4 and TRBJ1-2, is ETGVTQSPTHLIKTRGQQVTLRCSSQSGHNTVSWYQQALGQGPQFIFQYYREEENGRGNFPPRFSGLQFPNYSSELNVNALELDDSALYLCASSSRENYGYTFGSGTRLTVV.

This clone was seen a handful of times. This chain uses TRBV15 with TRBJ2-1; TRBD2 aligns across 16 bases. In germline, CDR1 is LNHNV, CDR2 YYDKDF (reference sequence). The CDR3 runs to 15 residues. V shed 8 bases, J shed 6 bases, and the junction held 4 bases outside the gene matches. The CDR3 protein is CATGTSGGEVNEQFF. For the CDR3, the DNA is TGTGCCACCGGGACTAGCGGGGGGGAGGTCAATGAGCAGTTCTTC. The whole variable domain, filled in from reference TRBV15 and TRBJ2-1, reads DAMVIQNPRYQVTQFGKPVTLSCSQTLNHNVMYWYQQKSSQAPKLLFHYYDKDFNNEADTPDNFQSRRPNTSFCFLDIRSPGLGDTAMYLCATGTSGGEVNEQFFGPGTRLTVL.

V gene TRBV19 combines with J gene TRBJ2-7, with 7 bases matching TRBD2. CDR3 length equals 14 residues. CDR1 is LNHDA, CDR2 SQIVND, per germline (reference sequence). Trimming at V came to 4 bases and at J to 6 bases, leaving 9 bases not matched to a gene. The chain's CDR3 is CASSTSGQGVEQYF. DNA of the CDR3: TGTGCCAGTAGTACTAGCGGCCAAGGTGTCGAGCAGTACTTC. Using reference TRBV19 and TRBJ2-7 for the parts outside the CDR3, the full variable domain is DGGITQSPKYLFRKEGQNVTLSCEQNLNHDAMYWYRQDPGQGLRLIYYSQIVNDFQKGDIAEGYSVSREKKESFPLTVTSAQKNPTAFYLCASSTSGQGVEQYFGPGTRLTVT.

The chain uses TRBV6-2 or TRBV6-3 and TRBJ2-7; TRBD2 is a possible D gene (5 bases). This CDR3 spans 14 amino acids. Between the trimmed V and J ends, which lost 0 bases and 2 bases, there was a span of 8 bases. Germline V gene sequence: CDR1 MNHEY, CDR2 SVGEGT. The DNA of the CDR3 is TGTGCCAGCAGTTACTCTAGCGACCCCTACGAGCAGTACTTC. Residues: CASSYSSDPYEQYF.

This chain connects TRBV5-1 to TRBJ2-1, with 10 positions matching TRBD2. The junction had 11 bases not matched to a gene; V was cut back by 5 bases and J by 0 bases. Germline CDR1 reads SGHRS; CDR2 reads YFSETQ. There are 18 residues in the CDR3. DNA of the CDR3: TGCGCCAGCAGGAATCCGGGACTAGCGTCCAGCTCCTACAATGAGCAGTTCTTC. It translates to CASRNPGLASSSYNEQFF.

The chain carries TRBV15 and TRBJ1-2; the match to TRBD1 covers 7 bases. Germline V gene sequence: CDR1 LNHNV, CDR2 YYDKDF (reference sequence). With V trimmed by 5 bases and J by 4 bases, 10 bases remained unmatched. There are 15 residues in the CDR3. The CDR3 region is CATSRTRQGIYGYTF. CDR3 coding DNA: TGTGCCACCAGCCGGACTCGACAGGGCATCTATGGCTACACCTTC.

The chain links TRBV12-5 to TRBJ2-2, with 8 bases lining up with TRBD2. V lost 0 bases and J lost 5; bases outside the gene matches: 11. The CDR3 covers 18 residues. Germline CDR1 reads LGHNT; CDR2 reads FRNRAP. The CDR3 loop is CASGLVLGSGVRTGELFF. CDR3 DNA sequence: TGTGCTAGTGGTTTGGTACTTGGTAGCGGGGTGAGAACCGGGGAGCTGTTTTTT.

The chain has TRBV5-1 and TRBJ2-7; tentative D call: TRBD2 (6 bases). Germline CDR1 SGHRS, CDR2 YFSETQ. V was shortened by 4 bases and J by 1 base, with 15 bases between the two germline ends. The CDR3 is made up of 15 amino acids. CDR3 nucleotides: TGCGCCAGCAGCCATGGGGCGGGATATTCCTACGAGCAGTACTTC. Protein product: CASSHGAGYSYEQYF.

The chain employs TRBV19 and TRBJ2-3; D is perhaps TRBD1 (5 bases). V lost 5 bases and J lost 5, with 11 bases in between. Germline V CDR1 and CDR2: LNHDA, SQIVND (reference sequence). CDR3 size: 13 residues. CDR3: CASSSRARDTQYF. The CDR3 nucleotides are TGTGCCAGTAGTTCCAGGGCCAGAGATACGCAGTATTTT.

The chain recombines TRBV6-2 or TRBV6-3 with TRBJ1-1; D ambiguous. The CDR3 runs 14 residues. V dropped 6 bases and J dropped 1 base, with 12 bases sitting between them. Germline CDR1 and CDR2: MNHEY and SVGEGT. The CDR3, as DNA: TGTGCCAGCAGCCTCCCAGACAAGAACACTGAAGCTTTCTTT. Protein sequence: CASSLPDKNTEAFF.

This chain uses TRBV7-9 with TRBJ1-3; 7 nucleotides match TRBD1. V shed 0 bases, J shed 4 bases, and the junction held 3 bases outside the gene matches. This CDR3 region has 15 residues. CDR1 is SEHNR, CDR2 FQNEAQ, per germline (reference sequence). The CDR3 here is CASSLAAGGGNTIYF. CDR3 in DNA: TGTGCCAGCAGCTTAGCGGCAGGGGGAGGAAACACCATATATTTT.